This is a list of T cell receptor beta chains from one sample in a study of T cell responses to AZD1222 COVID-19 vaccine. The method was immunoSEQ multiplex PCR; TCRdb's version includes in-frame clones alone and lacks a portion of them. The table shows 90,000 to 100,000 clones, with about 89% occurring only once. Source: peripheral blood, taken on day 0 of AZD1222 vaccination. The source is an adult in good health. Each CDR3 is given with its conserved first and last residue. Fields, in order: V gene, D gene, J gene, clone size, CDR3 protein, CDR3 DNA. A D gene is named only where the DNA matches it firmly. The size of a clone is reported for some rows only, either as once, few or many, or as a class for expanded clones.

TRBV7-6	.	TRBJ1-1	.	CASSLEGGGNTEAFF	TGTGCCAGCAGCTTAGAGGGGGGAGGGAACACTGAAGCTTTCTTT
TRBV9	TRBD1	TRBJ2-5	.	CASSANQGTGRSETQYF	TGTGCCAGCAGCGCCAACCAAGGGACAGGGCGGTCAGAGACCCAGTACTTC
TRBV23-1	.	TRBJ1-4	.	CASSQSPPDRGEKLFF	TGCGCCAGCAGTCAATCCCCCCCAGACCGGGGGGAAAAACTGTTTTTT
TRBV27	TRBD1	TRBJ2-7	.	CASSPRDRAVQYF	TGTGCCAGCAGTCCCCGGGACAGGGCCGTTCAGTACTTC
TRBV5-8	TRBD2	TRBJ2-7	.	CASSLVAGAREQYF	TGTGCCAGCAGCTTAGTAGCGGGAGCCAGGGAGCAGTACTTC
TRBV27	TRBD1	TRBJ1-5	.	CASSTWTGYNRQPQHF	TGTGCCAGCAGTACGTGGACAGGGTACAACCGCCAGCCCCAGCATTTT
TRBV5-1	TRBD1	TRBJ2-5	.	CASSLAGTGIGETQYF	TGCGCCAGCAGCTTGGCCGGGACAGGCATCGGGGAGACCCAGTACTTC
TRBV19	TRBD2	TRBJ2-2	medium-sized	CASRTSGTGELFF	TGTGCCAGTAGGACTAGCGGCACCGGGGAGCTGTTTTTT
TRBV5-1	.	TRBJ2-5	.	CASSLELGIGETQYF	TGCGCCAGCAGCTTGGAACTGGGGATCGGAGAGACCCAGTACTTC
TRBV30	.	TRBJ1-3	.	CAWSVNGRNTIYF	TGTGCCTGGAGTGTAAATGGACGAAACACCATATATTTT
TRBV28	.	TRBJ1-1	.	CASSLYGGMNTEAFF	TGTGCCAGCAGTTTATACGGAGGGATGAACACTGAAGCTTTCTTT
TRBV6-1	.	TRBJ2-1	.	CASSDRGRNEQFF	TGTGCCAGCAGTGATCGGGGCCGTAATGAGCAGTTCTTC
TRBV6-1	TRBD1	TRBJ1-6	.	CASSDQTGESNSPLHF	TGTGCCAGCAGTGACCAGACAGGGGAGTCTAATTCACCCCTCCACTTT
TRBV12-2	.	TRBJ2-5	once	CASRLPKTGTQTQYF	TGTGCAAGTCGCTTGCCGAAAACAGGGACGCAGACCCAGTACTTC
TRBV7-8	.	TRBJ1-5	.	CASSPNTGRGGNQPQHF	TGTGCCAGCAGCCCGAACACCGGCAGGGGTGGCAATCAGCCCCAGCATTTT
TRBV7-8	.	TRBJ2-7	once	CASSLGVSTSYEQYF	TGTGCCAGCAGCTTAGGGGTCAGTACCTCCTACGAGCAGTACTTC
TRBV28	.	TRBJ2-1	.	CASSLGRMNEQFF	TGTGCCAGCAGTTTGGGTCGTATGAATGAGCAGTTCTTC
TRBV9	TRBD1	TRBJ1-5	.	CASSVRGQAHNQPQHF	TGTGCCAGCAGCGTAAGGGGACAGGCTCATAATCAGCCCCAGCATTTT
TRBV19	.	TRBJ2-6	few	CASLSRGLRGANVLTF	TGTGCCAGTCTGTCCAGGGGCCTGCGCGGGGCCAACGTCCTGACTTTC
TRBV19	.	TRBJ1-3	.	CASRASGNTIYF	TGTGCCAGTAGGGCCTCTGGAAACACCATATATTTT
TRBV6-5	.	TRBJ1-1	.	CASSSLGGSGTEAFF	TGTGCCAGCAGCTCCCTTGGGGGGTCGGGCACTGAAGCTTTCTTT
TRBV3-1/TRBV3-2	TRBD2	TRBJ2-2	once	CASSQDTPSGDDRINTGELFF	TGTGCCAGCAGCCAAGATACCCCTAGCGGGGATGACCGAATTAACACCGGGGAGCTGTTTTTT
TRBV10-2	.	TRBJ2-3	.	CASSEGVAGRDTQYF	TGCGCCAGCAGTGAAGGGGTAGCTGGTCGAGATACGCAGTATTTT
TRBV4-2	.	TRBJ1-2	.	CASNPELANYGYTF	TGTGCCAGCAACCCGGAGCTAGCTAACTATGGCTACACCTTC
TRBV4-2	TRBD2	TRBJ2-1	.	CASSQDRASGVANEQFF	TGTGCCAGCAGCCAAGATCGAGCTAGCGGGGTGGCCAATGAGCAGTTCTTC
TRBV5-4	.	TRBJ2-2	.	CASSRDDTGELFF	TGTGCCAGCAGCCGTGACGACACCGGGGAGCTGTTTTTT
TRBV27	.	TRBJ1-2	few	CASKIGLSGYGYTF	TGTGCCAGCAAAATTGGACTCTCGGGCTATGGCTACACCTTC
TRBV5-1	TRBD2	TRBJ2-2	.	CASSLRPGGVNTGELFF	TGCGCCAGCAGCTTGCGCCCCGGGGGGGTGAACACCGGGGAGCTGTTTTTT
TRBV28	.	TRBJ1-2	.	CASSLESGGYTF	TGTGCCAGCAGTTTGGAGTCAGGTGGCTACACCTTC
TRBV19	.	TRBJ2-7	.	CASQDSSYEQYF	TGTGCCAGCCAGGACAGCTCCTACGAGCAGTACTTC
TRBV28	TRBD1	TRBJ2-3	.	CASNGADRAGSDTQYF	TGTGCCAGCAACGGGGCGGACAGGGCGGGTTCAGATACGCAGTATTTT
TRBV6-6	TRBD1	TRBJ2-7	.	CASSLTGPWAGASYEQYF	TGTGCCAGCAGTCTGACAGGGCCTTGGGCGGGTGCCTCCTACGAGCAGTACTTC
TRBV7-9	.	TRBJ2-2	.	CASSPSGNTGELFF	TGTGCCAGCAGCCCCAGCGGGAACACCGGGGAGCTGTTTTTT
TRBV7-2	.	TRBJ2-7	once	CASSLELFHEQYF	TGTGCCAGCAGCTTGGAGCTCTTCCACGAGCAGTACTTC
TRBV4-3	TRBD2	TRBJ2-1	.	CASSQSLAGGVTHEQFF	TGCGCCAGCAGCCAGTCACTAGCGGGGGGGGTTACGCATGAGCAGTTCTTC
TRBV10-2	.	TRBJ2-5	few	CASSESEGSGGQKAQYF	TGCGCCAGCAGTGAGTCAGAGGGAAGCGGAGGTCAGAAGGCCCAGTACTTC
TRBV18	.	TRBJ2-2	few	CASSPPGPTPAGELFF	TGTGCCAGCTCACCACCCGGACCGACCCCCGCCGGGGAGCTGTTTTTT
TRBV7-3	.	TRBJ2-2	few	CASKEGRNTGELFF	TGTGCCAGCAAGGAGGGCAGGAACACCGGGGAGCTGTTTTTT
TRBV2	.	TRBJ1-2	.	CASKKAEIYGYTF	TGTGCCAGCAAAAAGGCGGAAATCTATGGCTACACCTTC